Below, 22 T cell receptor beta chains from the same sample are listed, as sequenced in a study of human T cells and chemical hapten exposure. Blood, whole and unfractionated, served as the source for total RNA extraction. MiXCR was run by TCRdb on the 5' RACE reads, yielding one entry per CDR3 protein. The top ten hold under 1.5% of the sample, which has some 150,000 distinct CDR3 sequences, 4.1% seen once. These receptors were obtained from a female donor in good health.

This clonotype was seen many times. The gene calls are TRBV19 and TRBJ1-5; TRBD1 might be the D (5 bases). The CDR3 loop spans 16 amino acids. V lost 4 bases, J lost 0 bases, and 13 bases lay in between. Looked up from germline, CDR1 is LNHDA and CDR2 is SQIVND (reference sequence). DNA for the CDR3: TGTGCCAGTAGTAAGAGGACAAGGAATAGCAATCAGCCCCAGCATTTT. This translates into CASSKRTRNSNQPQHF.

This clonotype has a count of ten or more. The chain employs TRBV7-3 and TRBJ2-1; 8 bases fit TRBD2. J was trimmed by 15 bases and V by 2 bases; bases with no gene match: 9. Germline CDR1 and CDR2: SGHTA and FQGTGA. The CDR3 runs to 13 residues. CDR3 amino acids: CASSLWSGGALFF. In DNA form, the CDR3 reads TGTGCCAGCAGCTTATGGTCGGGGGGGGCCTTGTTCTTC.

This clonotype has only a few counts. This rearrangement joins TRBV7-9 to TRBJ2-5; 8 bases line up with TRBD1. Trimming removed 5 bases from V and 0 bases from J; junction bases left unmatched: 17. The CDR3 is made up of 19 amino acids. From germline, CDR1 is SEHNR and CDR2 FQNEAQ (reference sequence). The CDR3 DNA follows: TGTGCCAGCAGCGCACCACGACTCAGGGGGCCGACGTACCAAGAGACCCAGTACTTC. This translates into CASSAPRLRGPTYQETQYF.

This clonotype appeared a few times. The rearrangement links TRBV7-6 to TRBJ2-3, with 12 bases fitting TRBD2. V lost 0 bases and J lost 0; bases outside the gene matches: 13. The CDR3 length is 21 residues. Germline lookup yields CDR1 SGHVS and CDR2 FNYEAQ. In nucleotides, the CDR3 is TGTGCCAGCAGCTTAGCTGCCCTAGCGGGGGGGCAAGTGTTTAGCACAGATACGCAGTATTTT. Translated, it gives CASSLAALAGGQVFSTDTQYF. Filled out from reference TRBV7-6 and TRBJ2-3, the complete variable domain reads GAGVSQSPRYKVTKRGQDVALRCDPISGHVSLYWYRQALGQGPEFLTYFNYEAQQDKSGLPNDRFSAERPEGSISTLTIQRTEQRDSAMYRCASSLAALAGGQVFSTDTQYFGPGTRLTVL.

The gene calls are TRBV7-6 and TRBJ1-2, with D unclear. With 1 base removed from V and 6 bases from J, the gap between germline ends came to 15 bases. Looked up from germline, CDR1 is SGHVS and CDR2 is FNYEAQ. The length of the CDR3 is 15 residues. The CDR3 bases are TGTGCCAGCAGCTTAGTGTCGGGATTGAACGATGGCTACACCTTC. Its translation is CASSLVSGLNDGYTF.

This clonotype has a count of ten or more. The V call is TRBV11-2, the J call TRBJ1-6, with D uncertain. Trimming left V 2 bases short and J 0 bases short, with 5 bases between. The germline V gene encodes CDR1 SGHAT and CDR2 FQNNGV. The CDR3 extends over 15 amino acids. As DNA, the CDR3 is TGTGCCAGCAGCTTACGGAGCTCCTATAATTCACCCCTCCACTTT. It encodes CASSLRSSYNSPLHF.

The CDR3 nucleotides read TGTGCTTCTCGTACAGGGGTTGTTCCTTCGAACACTGAAGCTTTCTTT. Translating it yields CASRTGVVPSNTEAFF. V is TRBV12-3 or TRBV12-4 and J is TRBJ1-1; 7 bases match TRBD1. This CDR3 is built from 16 residues.

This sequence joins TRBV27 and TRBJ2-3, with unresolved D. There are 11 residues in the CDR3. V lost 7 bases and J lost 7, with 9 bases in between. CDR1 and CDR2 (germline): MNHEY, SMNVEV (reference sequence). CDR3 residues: CASTYAYTQYF. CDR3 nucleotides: TGTGCCAGCACCTACGCATATACGCAGTATTTT.

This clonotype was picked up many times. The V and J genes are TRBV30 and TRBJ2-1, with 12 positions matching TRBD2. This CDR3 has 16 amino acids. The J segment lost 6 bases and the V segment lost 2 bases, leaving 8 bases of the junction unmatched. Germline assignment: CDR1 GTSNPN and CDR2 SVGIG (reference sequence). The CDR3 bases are TGTGCCTGGAGTAAGACTAGCGGGGGCCCCTTCAATGAGCAGTTCTTC. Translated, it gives CAWSKTSGGPFNEQFF. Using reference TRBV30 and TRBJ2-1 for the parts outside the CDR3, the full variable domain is SQTIHQWPATLVQPVGSPLSLECTVEGTSNPNLYWYRQAAGRGLQLLFYSVGIGQISSEVPQNLSASRPQDRQFILSSKKLLLSDSGFYLCAWSKTSGGPFNEQFFGPGTRLTVL.

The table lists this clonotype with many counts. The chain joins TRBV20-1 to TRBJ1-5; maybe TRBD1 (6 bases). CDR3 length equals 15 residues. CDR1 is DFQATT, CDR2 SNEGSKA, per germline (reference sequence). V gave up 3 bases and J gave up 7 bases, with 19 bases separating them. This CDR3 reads CSARTGTRGWQPQHF. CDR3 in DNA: TGCAGTGCTAGGACCGGGACACGGGGTTGGCAGCCCCAGCATTTT.

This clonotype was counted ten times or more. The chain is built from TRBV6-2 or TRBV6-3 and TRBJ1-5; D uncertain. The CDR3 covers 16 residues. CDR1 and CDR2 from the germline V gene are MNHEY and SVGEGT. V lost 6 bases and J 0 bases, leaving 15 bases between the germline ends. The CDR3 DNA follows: TGTGCCAGCAGACAAACACTAACAGATAGCAATCAGCCCCAGCATTTT. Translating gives CASRQTLTDSNQPQHF.

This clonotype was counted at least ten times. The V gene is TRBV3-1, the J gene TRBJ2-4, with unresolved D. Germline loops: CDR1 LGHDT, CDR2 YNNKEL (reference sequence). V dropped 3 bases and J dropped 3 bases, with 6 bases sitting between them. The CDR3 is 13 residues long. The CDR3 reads CASSHDDKNIQYF. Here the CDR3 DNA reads TGTGCCAGCAGCCACGACGACAAAAACATTCAGTACTTC.

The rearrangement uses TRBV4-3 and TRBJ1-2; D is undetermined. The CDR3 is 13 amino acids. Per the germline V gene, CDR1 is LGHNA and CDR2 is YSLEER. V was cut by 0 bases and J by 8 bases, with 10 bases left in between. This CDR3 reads CASSQDVQDGYTF. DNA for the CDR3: TGCGCCAGCAGCCAAGATGTGCAGGACGGCTACACCTTC.

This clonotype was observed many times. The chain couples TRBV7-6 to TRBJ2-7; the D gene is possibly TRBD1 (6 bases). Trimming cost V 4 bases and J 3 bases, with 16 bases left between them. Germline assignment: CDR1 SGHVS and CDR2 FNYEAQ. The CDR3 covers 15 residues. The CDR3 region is CASSYTDSLDYEQYF. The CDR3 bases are TGTGCCAGCAGCTACACGGACAGTCTGGACTACGAGCAGTACTTC. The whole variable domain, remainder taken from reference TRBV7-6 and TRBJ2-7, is GAGVSQSPRYKVTKRGQDVALRCDPISGHVSLYWYRQALGQGPEFLTYFNYEAQQDKSGLPNDRFSAERPEGSISTLTIQRTEQRDSAMYRCASSYTDSLDYEQYFGPGTRLTVT.

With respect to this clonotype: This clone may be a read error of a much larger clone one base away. The CDR3 DNA reads as TGTGCCAGCAGCCCGACCCCCGACAGGTTAGGTGGGCAGTTCTTC. Its translation: CASSPTPDRLGGQFF. The genes are TRBV7-2 and TRBJ2-1; maybe TRBD1 (6 bases). The CDR3 is made up of 15 amino acids. Germline V gene data show CDR1 as SGHTA and CDR2 as FQGNSA. Deletions cut 5 bases from V and 12 bases from J, with 23 bases between.

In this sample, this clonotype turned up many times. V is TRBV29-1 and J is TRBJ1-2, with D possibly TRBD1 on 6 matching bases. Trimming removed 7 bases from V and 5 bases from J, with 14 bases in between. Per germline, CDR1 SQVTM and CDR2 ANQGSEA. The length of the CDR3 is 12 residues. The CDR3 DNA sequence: TGCAGCGGCGGAATACAGGGTTATGGCTACACCTTC. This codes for CSGGIQGYGYTF. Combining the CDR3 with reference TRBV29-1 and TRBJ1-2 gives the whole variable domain SAVISQKPSRDICQRGTSLTIQCQVDSQVTMMFWYRQQPGQSLTLIATANQGSEATYESGFVIDKFPISRPNLTFSTLTVSNMSPEDSSIYLCSGGIQGYGYTFGSGTRLTVV.

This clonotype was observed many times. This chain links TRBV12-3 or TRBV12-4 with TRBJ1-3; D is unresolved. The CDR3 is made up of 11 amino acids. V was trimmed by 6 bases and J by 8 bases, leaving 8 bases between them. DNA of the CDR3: TGTGCCAGCAGCCTCGTAGACACCATATATTTT. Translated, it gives CASSLVDTIYF.

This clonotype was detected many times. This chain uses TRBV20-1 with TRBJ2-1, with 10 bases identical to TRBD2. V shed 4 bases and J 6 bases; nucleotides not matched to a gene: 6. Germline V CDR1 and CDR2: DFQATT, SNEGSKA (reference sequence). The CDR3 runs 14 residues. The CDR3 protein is CSAITSGEGNEQFF. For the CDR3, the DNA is TGCAGTGCTATAACTAGCGGGGAGGGCAATGAGCAGTTCTTC.

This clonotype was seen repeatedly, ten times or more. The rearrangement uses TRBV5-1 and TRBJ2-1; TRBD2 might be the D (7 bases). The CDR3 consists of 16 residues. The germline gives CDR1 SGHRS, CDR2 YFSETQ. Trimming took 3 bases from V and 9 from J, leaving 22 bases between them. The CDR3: CASSSPPGGPYGEQFF. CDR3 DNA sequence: TGCGCCAGCAGCTCCCCCCCCGGGGGGCCCTACGGTGAGCAGTTCTTC. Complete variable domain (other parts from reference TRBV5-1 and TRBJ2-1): KAGVTQTPRYLIKTRGQQVTLSCSPISGHRSVSWYQQTPGQGLQFLFEYFSETQRNKGNFPGRFSGRQFSNSRSEMNVSTLELGDSALYLCASSSPPGGPYGEQFFGPGTRLTVL.

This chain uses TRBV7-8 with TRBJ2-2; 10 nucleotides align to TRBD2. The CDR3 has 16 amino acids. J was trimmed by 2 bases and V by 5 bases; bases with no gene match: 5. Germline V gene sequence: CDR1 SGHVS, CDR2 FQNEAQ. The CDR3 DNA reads TGTGCCAGCAGCGGAAGCGGGGGGGCCAACACCGGGGAGCTGTTTTTT. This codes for CASSGSGGANTGELFF.

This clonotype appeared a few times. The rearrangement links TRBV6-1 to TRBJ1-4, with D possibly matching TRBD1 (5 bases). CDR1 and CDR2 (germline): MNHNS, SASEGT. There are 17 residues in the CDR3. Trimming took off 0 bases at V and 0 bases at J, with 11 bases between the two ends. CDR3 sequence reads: CASSEAAGLATNEKLFF. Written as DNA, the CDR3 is TGTGCCAGCAGTGAAGCGGCGGGGCTTGCAACTAATGAAAAACTGTTTTTT.

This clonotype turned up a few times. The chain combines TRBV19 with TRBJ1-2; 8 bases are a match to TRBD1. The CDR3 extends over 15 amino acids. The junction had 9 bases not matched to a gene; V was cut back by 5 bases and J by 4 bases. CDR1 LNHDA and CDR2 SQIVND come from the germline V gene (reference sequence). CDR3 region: CASSPPGQVFYGYTF. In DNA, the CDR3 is TGTGCCAGTAGTCCACCGGGACAGGTTTTCTATGGCTACACCTTC.